This passage covers 5 T cell receptor beta chains from one sample sequenced in a study of T cell responses to AZD1222 COVID-19 vaccine. This table comes from immunoSEQ multiplex PCR, and its TCRdb copy is limited to in-frame clones, with some not included. The data hold 100,000 to 150,000 clones, with around 82% observed a single time. The sample in question was peripheral blood, obtained on day 0 of AZD1222 vaccination. Receptor source: an adult in good health.

The CDR3 DNA sequence: TGTGCCAGCAGCCAGGGGGACAGGGAGTCCGGGGAGCTGTTTTTT. Encoded protein: CASSQGDRESGELFF. V and J are TRBV4-2 and TRBJ2-2; 9 nucleotides line up with TRBD1. This CDR3 has 15 amino acids. Looked up from germline, CDR1 is LGHNA and CDR2 is YNFKEQ. With 3 bases clipped from V and 6 bases from J, the junction kept 5 bases outside the gene matches.

The count of this clone is one. The chain carries TRBV28 and TRBJ1-2; weak D call: TRBD1 (6 bases). The CDR3 length is 15 residues. Trimming took 3 bases from V and 7 from J, leaving 18 bases between them. CDR1 is MDHEN, CDR2 SYDVKM, per germline. The DNA for the CDR3 is TGTGCCAGCAGTTTGGTTTCCGGAGGGGGTTTTGGCTACACCTTC. Translated: CASSLVSGGGFGYTF.

This clone was detected a few times. The chain combines TRBV4-3 with TRBJ2-1, with D hard to call. There are 15 residues in the CDR3. Germline-derived CDR1 and CDR2 are LGHNA and YSLEER. With 1 base removed from V and 9 bases from J, the gap between germline ends came to 16 bases. DNA of the CDR3: TGCGCCAGCAGCCAAGGATTTGACGCAGGTGGTGAGCAGTTCTTC. It yields the protein CASSQGFDAGGEQFF.

The sample holds a few counts of this clone. The chain employs TRBV11-2 and TRBJ2-7; 9 bases line up with TRBD1. The germline CDR1 and CDR2 sequences are SGHAT and FQNNGV. The CDR3 loop spans 15 amino acids. The junction had 10 bases not matched to a gene; V was cut back by 5 bases and J by 5 bases. Here the CDR3 DNA reads TGTGCCAGCAGCCCCTGGACAGGGGCCGGGCACGAGCAGTACTTC. This sequence encodes CASSPWTGAGHEQYF.

The V and J genes are TRBV7-3 and TRBJ2-3; 8 bases line up with TRBD2. Germline V CDR1 and CDR2: SGHTA, FQGTGA. The trim removed 5 bases at V and 1 base at J, leaving 5 bases unmatched. The CDR3 length is 15 residues. The CDR3 DNA reads as TGTGCCAGCAGCAGCACTAGCGGTCGCACAGATACGCAGTATTTT. Translation: CASSSTSGRTDTQYF.